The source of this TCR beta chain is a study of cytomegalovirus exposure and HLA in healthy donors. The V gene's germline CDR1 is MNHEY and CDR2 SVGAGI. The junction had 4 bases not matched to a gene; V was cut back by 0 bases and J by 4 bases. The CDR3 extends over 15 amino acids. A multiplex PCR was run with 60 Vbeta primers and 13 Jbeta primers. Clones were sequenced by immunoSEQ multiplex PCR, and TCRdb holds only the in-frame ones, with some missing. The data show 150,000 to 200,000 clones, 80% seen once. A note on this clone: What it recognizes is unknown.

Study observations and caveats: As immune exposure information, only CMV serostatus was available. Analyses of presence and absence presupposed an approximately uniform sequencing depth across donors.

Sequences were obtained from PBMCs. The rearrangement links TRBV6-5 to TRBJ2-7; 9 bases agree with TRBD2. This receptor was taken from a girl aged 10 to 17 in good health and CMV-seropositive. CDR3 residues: CASSYSRTSGYEQYF. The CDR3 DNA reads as TGTGCCAGCAGTTACTCGAGAACTAGCGGGTACGAGCAGTACTTC.